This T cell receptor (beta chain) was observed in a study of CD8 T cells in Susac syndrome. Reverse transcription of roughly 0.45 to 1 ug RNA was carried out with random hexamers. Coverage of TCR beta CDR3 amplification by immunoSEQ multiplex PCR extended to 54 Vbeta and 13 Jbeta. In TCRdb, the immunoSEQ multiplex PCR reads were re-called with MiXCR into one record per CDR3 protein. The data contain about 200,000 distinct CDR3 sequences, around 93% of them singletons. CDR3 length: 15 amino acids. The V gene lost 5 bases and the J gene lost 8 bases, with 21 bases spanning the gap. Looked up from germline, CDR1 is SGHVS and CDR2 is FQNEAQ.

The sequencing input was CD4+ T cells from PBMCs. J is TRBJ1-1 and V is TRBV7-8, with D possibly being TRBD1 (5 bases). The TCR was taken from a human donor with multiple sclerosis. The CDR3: CASSGLGDQFAEAFF. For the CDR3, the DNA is TGTGCCAGCAGCGGACTGGGGGACCAGTTCGCCGAAGCTTTCTTT.